Presented here are 19 T cell receptor beta chains from one specimen sequenced in a study of shared clonotypes between healthy human individuals. Assay used: immunoSEQ multiplex PCR; TCRdb lists only in-frame clones, some missing. The sample carries around 600,000 clones, approximately 97% recorded once. What was sequenced was naive CD4+ T cells sorted from blood. Subset described: CD45RA+ positively selected. The receptors come from a woman in her twenties or thirties in good health.

This sequence joins TRBV7-8 and TRBJ1-5; TRBD1 matches 7 bases. V lost 4 bases, J lost 3 bases, and 3 bases stayed unmatched. From germline, CDR1 is SGHVS and CDR2 FQNEAQ. The CDR3 totals 14 residues. The CDR3 coding sequence is TGTGCCAGCAGCTCAGGACAGGACAATCAGCCCCAGCATTTT. Translation: CASSSGQDNQPQHF.

The rearrangement uses TRBV11-2 and TRBJ2-7, with 10 bases aligning to TRBD2. With 3 bases clipped from V and 6 bases from J, the junction kept 2 bases outside the gene matches. CDR3 size: 13 residues. The germline gives CDR1 SGHAT, CDR2 FQNNGV. CDR3 in DNA: TGTGCCAGCAGCTTTATAGCGGGAGGCGAGCAGTACTTC. Protein sequence: CASSFIAGGEQYF.

The chain recombines TRBV13 with TRBJ1-3; TRBD1 might be the D (6 bases). Germline CDR1 is PRHDT and CDR2 is FYEKMQ (reference sequence). Trimming removed 3 bases from V and 4 bases from J, with 10 bases in between. The CDR3 is made up of 14 amino acids. The CDR3 nucleotides read TGTGCCAGCAGCTTTACAGGGTCCGGAAACACCATATATTTT. It encodes CASSFTGSGNTIYF.

The CDR3 is CASSGSSPETQYF. The DNA of the CDR3 is TGTGCCAGCAGCGGCAGTTCGCCAGAGACCCAGTACTTC. J is TRBJ2-5 and V is TRBV7-7; unclear D gene. The ends were cut back, 5 bases at V and 4 bases at J, with 11 bases in the middle. Germline V gene sequence: CDR1 SSHAT, CDR2 FNYEAQ (reference sequence). The CDR3 spans 13 residues.

This clone was observed once. CDR3 coding DNA: TGTGCCAGCAGCTTAGACAGGGGTCGGCAGCCCCAGCATTTT. This translates into CASSLDRGRQPQHF. The chain carries TRBV11-3 and TRBJ1-5, with TRBD1 as a possible D gene (6 bases). V lost 0 bases to trimming and J lost 7 bases, with 10 bases between them. CDR1 and CDR2 (germline): SGHNT, YENEEA. This CDR3 is 14 amino acids long. Using reference TRBV11-3 and TRBJ1-5 for the parts outside the CDR3, the full variable domain is EAGVVQSPRYKIIEKKQPVAFWCNPISGHNTLYWYLQNLGQGPELLIRYENEEAVDDSQLPKDRFSAERLKGVDSTLKIQPAELGDSAVYLCASSLDRGRQPQHFGDGTRLSIL.

This clone showed up just once. This chain joins TRBV7-9 and TRBJ1-3, with 7 bases lining up with TRBD1. Germline CDR1 SEHNR, CDR2 FQNEAQ (reference sequence). Trimming took 1 base from V and 3 from J; bases not matched to a gene: 6. CDR3 size: 16 residues. The CDR3 nucleotides read TGTGCCAGCAGCTTAGGTCGAGGGGGCGGTGGAAACACCATATATTTT. Translated: CASSLGRGGGGNTIYF.

This clone was detected only once. The rearrangement links TRBV30 to TRBJ2-7; TRBD1 might be the D (5 bases). Germline V gene lookup returns CDR1 GTSNPN and CDR2 SVGIG (reference sequence). The CDR3 loop spans 12 amino acids. Between the trimmed V and J ends, which lost 2 bases and 2 bases, there was a span of 7 bases. CDR3 bases: TGTGCCTGGAGTCGACAGCCCTACGAGCAGTACTTC. It encodes CAWSRQPYEQYF.

This chain connects TRBV7-9 to TRBJ1-1; D not certain. Germline values: CDR1 SEHNR, CDR2 FQNEAQ (reference sequence). V was cut by 5 bases and J by 0 bases, with 16 bases left in between. CDR3 size: 16 residues. CDR3 DNA sequence: TGTGCCAGCAGCCACAGAAACTCGGCCATGAACACTGAAGCTTTCTTT. Protein sequence: CASSHRNSAMNTEAFF.

This clone appeared once. J is TRBJ1-2 and V is TRBV4-1; a possible D gene is TRBD1 (5 bases). Deletions cut 1 base from V and 8 bases from J, with 14 bases between. The V gene's germline CDR1 is MGHRA and CDR2 YSYEKL. The CDR3 runs to 14 residues. The CDR3 DNA reads as TGCGCCAGCAGCCAAGGCCCCGGGGGTGGCGGCTACACCTTC. As protein: CASSQGPGGGGYTF.

In nucleotides, the CDR3 is TGTGCCAGCAGACAACAGCGACGTGGCACAGATACGCAGTATTTT. The encoded protein is CASRQQRRGTDTQYF. The chain links TRBV11-2 to TRBJ2-3, with unresolved D. The V end was cut by 6 bases, the J end by 1 base, with 14 bases between. The germline V gene has CDR1 SGHAT and CDR2 FQNNGV. CDR3 length equals 15 residues.

This clone was seen just once. The J gene is TRBJ2-1, the V gene TRBV2, with 12 nucleotides matching TRBD1. Unmatched junction bases numbered 7, after V lost 6 bases and J lost 1 base. Germline CDR1 SNHLY, CDR2 FYNNEI. The CDR3 has 17 residues. The CDR3 nucleotides read TGTGCCAGCAGAGCCGGGACAGGGGGCTTTTCCTACAATGAGCAGTTCTTC. Translation: CASRAGTGGFSYNEQFF.

This chain connects TRBV6-5 to TRBJ1-4; possibly TRBD1 for D (5 bases). From germline, CDR1 is MNHEY and CDR2 SVGAGI. V was pared by 0 bases and J by 8 bases, with 13 bases between. This CDR3 spans 15 amino acids. For the CDR3, the DNA is TGTGCCAGCAGTTACTCGGGGCATCCGGACGAAAAACTGTTTTTT. It translates to CASSYSGHPDEKLFF.

J is TRBJ2-7 and V is TRBV4-1, with 11 bases aligning to TRBD2. The germline gives CDR1 MGHRA, CDR2 YSYEKL. The CDR3 extends over 15 amino acids. With V trimmed by 2 bases and J by 4 bases, 4 bases remained unmatched. CDR3 in DNA: TGCGCCAGCAGCCAACCGGGACTAGCGGCTTACGAGCAGTACTTC. Its translation is CASSQPGLAAYEQYF.

This chain joins TRBV19 and TRBJ2-7; 10 bases are a match to TRBD2. The CDR3 spans 16 residues. Per the germline V gene, CDR1 is LNHDA and CDR2 is SQIVND (reference sequence). V shed 7 bases, J shed 3 bases, and the junction held 12 bases outside the gene matches. CDR3 coding DNA: TGTGCCAGTAAGCAGTCATCGCTAGCGGGGGTCTACGAGCAGTACTTC. Translation gives CASKQSSLAGVYEQYF. Full variable domain (rest looked up from reference TRBV19 and TRBJ2-7): DGGITQSPKYLFRKEGQNVTLSCEQNLNHDAMYWYRQDPGQGLRLIYYSQIVNDFQKGDIAEGYSVSREKKESFPLTVTSAQKNPTAFYLCASKQSSLAGVYEQYFGPGTRLTVT.

V and J are TRBV4-1 and TRBJ2-7; 11 nucleotides align to TRBD1. The CDR3 loop spans 16 amino acids. With 2 bases clipped from V and 2 bases from J, the junction kept 5 bases outside the gene matches. CDR1 MGHRA and CDR2 YSYEKL come from the germline V gene. Written as DNA, the CDR3 is TGCGCCAGCAGCCAAACACCGGGACAGGGGGCCTACGAGCAGTACTTC. Its protein product is CASSQTPGQGAYEQYF.

V gene TRBV7-2 combines with J gene TRBJ1-5; perhaps TRBD1 as D (6 bases). V shed 5 bases and J shed 6 bases, with 14 bases lying between them. Germline CDR1 SGHTA, CDR2 FQGNSA. The CDR3 is made up of 14 amino acids. Written as DNA, the CDR3 is TGTGCCAGCAGCCTCAGGGGCAGAGGTCAGCCCCAGCATTTT. It encodes CASSLRGRGQPQHF.

The J gene is TRBJ1-1, the V gene TRBV27, with D possibly being TRBD1 (5 bases). V lost 4 bases, J lost 4 bases, and 16 bases lay in between. Per the germline V gene, CDR1 is MNHEY and CDR2 is SMNVEV (reference sequence). The length of the CDR3 is 15 residues. CDR3 protein: CASSSANWDLTEAFF. The CDR3 DNA reads TGTGCCAGCAGTTCGGCTAATTGGGACCTCACTGAAGCTTTCTTT.

The rearrangement links TRBV11-1 to TRBJ2-5, with 11 bases fitting TRBD2. V lost 5 bases to trimming and J lost 5 bases; unmatched junction nucleotides: 4. The CDR3 is 14 residues long. In germline, CDR1 is SGHAT, CDR2 FQDESV (reference sequence). This chain's CDR3 is CASSRIAGGETQYF. The CDR3 DNA follows: TGTGCCAGCAGCCGAATAGCGGGAGGGGAGACCCAGTACTTC.

V gene TRBV5-1 combines with J gene TRBJ1-4, with D hard to call. The CDR3 covers 14 residues. Germline CDR1 SGHRS, CDR2 YFSETQ. V was pared by 1 base and J by 3 bases, with 7 bases between. The CDR3 here is CASSLRGPNEKLFF. The CDR3 region has the DNA TGCGCCAGCAGCTTGCGGGGTCCTAATGAAAAACTGTTTTTT. Combining the CDR3 with reference TRBV5-1 and TRBJ1-4 gives the whole variable domain KAGVTQTPRYLIKTRGQQVTLSCSPISGHRSVSWYQQTPGQGLQFLFEYFSETQRNKGNFPGRFSGRQFSNSRSEMNVSTLELGDSALYLCASSLRGPNEKLFFGSGTQLSVL.